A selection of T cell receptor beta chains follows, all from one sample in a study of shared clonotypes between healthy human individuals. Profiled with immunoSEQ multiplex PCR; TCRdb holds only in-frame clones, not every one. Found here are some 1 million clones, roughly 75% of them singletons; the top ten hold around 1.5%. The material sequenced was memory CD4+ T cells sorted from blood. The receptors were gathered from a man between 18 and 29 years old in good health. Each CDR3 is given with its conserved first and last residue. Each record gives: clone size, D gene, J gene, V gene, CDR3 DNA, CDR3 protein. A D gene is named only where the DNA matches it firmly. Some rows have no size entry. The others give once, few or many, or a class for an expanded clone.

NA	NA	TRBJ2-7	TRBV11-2	TGTGCCAGCAGCTTAGGAGTAGGGTTGGGCGAGCAGTACTTC	CASSLGVGLGEQYF
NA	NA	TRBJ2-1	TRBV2	TGTGCCAGCAGCCTCACGGGGACGGCGGGGAAGAATGAGCAGTTCTTC	CASSLTGTAGKNEQFF
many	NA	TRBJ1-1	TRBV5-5	TGTGCCAGCAGCTTGCGAGACAGATCCGAATTTTACACTGAAGCTTTCTTT	CASSLRDRSEFYTEAFF
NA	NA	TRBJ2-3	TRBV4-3	TGCGCCAGCAGCCAAGATGGTACCGGGTACGACGGAGATACGCAGTATTTT	CASSQDGTGYDGDTQYF
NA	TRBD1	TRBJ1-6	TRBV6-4	TGTGCCAGCAGTGAAGACAGGGTCTCACCCCTCCACTTT	CASSEDRVSPLHF
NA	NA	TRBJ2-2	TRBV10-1	TGCGCCAGCAGCCTCTCGGGCACCGGGGAGCTGTTTTTT	CASSLSGTGELFF
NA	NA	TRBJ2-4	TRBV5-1	TGCGCCAGCAGCCCCGGGGAGGGGGCCCTGAAAAACATTCAGTACTTC	CASSPGEGALKNIQYF
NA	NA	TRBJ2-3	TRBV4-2	TGTGCCAGCAGCCAAGAAGTCTCGTCCCCGGATACGCAGTATTTT	CASSQEVSSPDTQYF
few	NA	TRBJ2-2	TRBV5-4	TGTGCCAGCAGCTCAACAGTCGGGGAGCTGTTTTTT	CASSSTVGELFF
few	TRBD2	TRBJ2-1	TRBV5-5	TGTGCCAGCAGCTCGGCCGGGACTAGCGGGTCCAATGAGCAGTTCTTC	CASSSAGTSGSNEQFF
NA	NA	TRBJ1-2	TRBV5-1	TGCGCCAGCAGCTTGGGGGAATCCCTTGATGGCTACACCTTC	CASSLGESLDGYTF
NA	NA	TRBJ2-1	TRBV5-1	TGCGCCAGCAGCTCGGGAGTTTCCTACAATGAGCAGTTCTTC	CASSSGVSYNEQFF
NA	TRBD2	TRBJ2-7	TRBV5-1	TGCGCCAGCACGGACGGCGGGAGGGACGAGCAGTACTTC	CASTDGGRDEQYF
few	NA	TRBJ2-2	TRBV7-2	TGTGCCAGCAGGAACAGACTTGATTCGCTCACCGGGGAGCTGTTTTTT	CASRNRLDSLTGELFF
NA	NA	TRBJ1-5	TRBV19	TGTGCCAGTAGTTTGAGAAATCAGCCCCAGCATTTT	CASSLRNQPQHF
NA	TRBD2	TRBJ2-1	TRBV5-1	TGCGCCAGCAGCTTGGCCAGCAGCGGGGGGAACCGCGGCCAGTTCTTC	CASSLASSGGNRGQFF
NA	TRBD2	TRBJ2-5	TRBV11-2	TGTGCCAGCAGCCCACTAGCGGGAGGGCCGGGGACCCAGTACTTC	CASSPLAGGPGTQYF
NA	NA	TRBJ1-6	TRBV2	TGTGCCAGCAGGGAAACCGCGGGCGGCAATTCACCCCTCCACTTT	CASRETAGGNSPLHF
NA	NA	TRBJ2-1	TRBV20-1	TGCAGTGCTAGTAACCCAGGGGAATTCTTC	CSASNPGEFF
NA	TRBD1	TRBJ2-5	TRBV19	TGTGCCAGTAGTAACAGGGGGCTTGAGACCCAGTACTTC	CASSNRGLETQYF
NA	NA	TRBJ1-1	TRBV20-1	TGCAGTGCGTCAGTGCCTCCTGAAGCTTTCTTT	CSASVPPEAFF
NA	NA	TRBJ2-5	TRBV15	TGTGCCACCAGCCTTGGGGGGAGCGGAGAGACCCAGTACTTC	CATSLGGSGETQYF
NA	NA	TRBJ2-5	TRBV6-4	TGTGCCAGCAGTGATCGTGACAGACAAGAGACCCAGTACTTC	CASSDRDRQETQYF
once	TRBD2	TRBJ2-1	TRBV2	TGTGCCAGCCTAAGACTAGCGGCGAACAATGAGCAGTTCTTC	CASLRLAANNEQFF
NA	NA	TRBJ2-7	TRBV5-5	TGTGCCAGCAGCCCGGGGAGGCCCTACGAGCAGTACTTC	CASSPGRPYEQYF
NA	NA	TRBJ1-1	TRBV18	TGTGCCAGCTCACCAGGGGACACTGAAGCTTTCTTT	CASSPGDTEAFF
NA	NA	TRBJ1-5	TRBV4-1	TGCGCCAGCAGCCAAGTCGGGGTCTCGACGCCCCAGCATTTT	CASSQVGVSTPQHF
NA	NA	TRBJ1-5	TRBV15	TGTGCCACCAGCACCGAGGACAGCCCCTGGAGGCAGCCCCAGCATTTT	CATSTEDSPWRQPQHF
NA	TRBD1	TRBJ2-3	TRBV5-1	TGCGCCAGCAGCCGGGACAGGGGGGTGGATACGCAGTATTTT	CASSRDRGVDTQYF
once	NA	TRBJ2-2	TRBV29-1	TGCAGCGCCCGGACCACCGGGGAGCTGTTTTTT	CSARTTGELFF
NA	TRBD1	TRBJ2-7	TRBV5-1	TGCGCCAGCAGCTTGCGAGGACAGGGCTTCTACGAGCAGTACTTC	CASSLRGQGFYEQYF
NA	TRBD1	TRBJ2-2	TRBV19	TGTGCCAGTAGTAGACAGGGCCCAACCGAACTCACCGGGGAGCTGTTTTTT	CASSRQGPTELTGELFF
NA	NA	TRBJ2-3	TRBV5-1	TGCGCCAGCAGCTTGGTTGGGGGATCTGCAGATACGCAGTATTTT	CASSLVGGSADTQYF
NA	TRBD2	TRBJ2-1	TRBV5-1	TGCGCCAGCAGCTTAGCGGGAGGCTCTCAGGACGATGAGCAGTTCTTC	CASSLAGGSQDDEQFF
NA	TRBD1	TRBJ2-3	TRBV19	TGTGCCAGTAGTCTGGGACAGGGGGCGAGGGATACGCAGTATTTT	CASSLGQGARDTQYF
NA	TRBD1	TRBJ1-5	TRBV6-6	TGTGCCAGCAGCCTCGGGACAGGGTCGTCGAATCAGCCCCAGCATTTT	CASSLGTGSSNQPQHF
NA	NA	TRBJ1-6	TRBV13	TGTGCCAGCAGCAATCCCTCCCAGGGGATACCACTCCACTTT	CASSNPSQGIPLHF
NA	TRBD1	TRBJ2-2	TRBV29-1	TGCAGCGGGGGACAGGGGGCGAACACCGGGGAGCTGTTTTTT	CSGGQGANTGELFF
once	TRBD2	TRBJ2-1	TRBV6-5	TGTGCCAGCAGTGGAGCCGGGACTAGCGCGCAGTTCTTC	CASSGAGTSAQFF
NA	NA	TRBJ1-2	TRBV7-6	TGTGCCAGCAGCCCCGGGGCAGGGACCTATGGCTACACCTTC	CASSPGAGTYGYTF
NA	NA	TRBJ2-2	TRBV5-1	TGCGCCAGCAGCTTGATGTCGAACACCGGGGAGCTGTTTTTT	CASSLMSNTGELFF
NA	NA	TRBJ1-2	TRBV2	TGTGCCAGCAGTGAGGGGGAGGATTATGGCTACACCTTC	CASSEGEDYGYTF